This TCR beta chain was observed in a study of blood T cells in healthy people across ages. A J-beta primer mix and a sample-barcoded 5' primer were used in a second PCR of about 6 to 12 cycles. Template switching added a 12-random-nucleotide identifier to every cDNA molecule. One entry per CDR3 protein results from TCRdb running MiXCR on the 5' RACE reads. The repertoire holds 950,000 to 1,200,000 distinct CDR3 sequences, with around two fifths as singletons. With respect to this clonotype: The junction differs from germline at one of its ends, possibly a read error.

The source material was blood. This sequence was found in a man between 18 and 35 years old in good health.

For the CDR3, the DNA is TGTGCCAGCAGAGAAGATAGAGGAAACACCATATATTTT. Translating it yields CASREDRGNTIYF. The V gene is TRBV6-1, the J gene TRBJ1-3; the D is unclear. The germline V gene has CDR1 MNHNS and CDR2 SASEGT. The CDR3 totals 13 residues.